These T cell receptor beta chains were read from a single sample in a study of immune evolution from preneoplasia to lung adenocarcinoma. Profiling relied on immunoSEQ multiplex PCR, and the TCRdb table lists in-frame clones only, not all of them. The table shows 4,900 or so clones, with around 79% occurring only once. Sequencing was carried out using FFPE minimally invasive lung adenocarcinoma tissue. The receptors derive from a person between 45 and 75 years old with lung adenocarcinoma. The CDR3 runs from the conserved cysteine through the conserved F or W. D genes are given only for firm matches. Clone size is given for some rows only: seen once, a few or many times, or a class if the clone is expanded.

v_call	clone_size	d_call	j_call	cdr3_nt	cdr3_aa
TRBV10-3	NA	NA	TRBJ1-1	TGTGCCATCCCGAATGCAAGCACTGAAGCTTTCTTT	CAIPNASTEAFF
TRBV29-1	NA	NA	TRBJ2-1	TGCAGCGTTGAAGATCTGCGTGGGTTTGGGGACAATGAGCAGTTCTTC	CSVEDLRGFGDNEQFF
TRBV2	once	TRBD1	TRBJ2-3	TGTGCCAGCAGCGGGGACAGGGGGCGAGGCACAGATACGCAGTATTTT	CASSGDRGRGTDTQYF
TRBV15	NA	NA	TRBJ2-1	TGTGCCACCAGCAGAGACAGGGGTAATGAGCAGTTCTTC	CATSRDRGNEQFF
TRBV4-1	NA	TRBD1	TRBJ2-5	TGCGCCAGCAGGGGACAGGGGGCTGGAGAGACCCAGTACTTC	CASRGQGAGETQYF
TRBV6-5	few	NA	TRBJ2-6	TGTGCCAGCAGTTCTCAGGGGACATCTGGGGCCAACGTCCTGACTTTC	CASSSQGTSGANVLTF
TRBV11-2	NA	TRBD2	TRBJ2-5	TGTGCCAGCAGGTGGACTAGCGGCCAAGAGACCCAGTACTTC	CASRWTSGQETQYF
TRBV14	once	NA	TRBJ2-1	TGTGCCAGCAGCCACGGTTTTGGCCGTTGGGACGCCTACAATGAGCAGTTCTTC	CASSHGFGRWDAYNEQFF
TRBV30	NA	NA	TRBJ2-1	TGTGCCTGGAGTGTACTTGGTAGCGGAAATGAGCAGTTCTTC	CAWSVLGSGNEQFF
TRBV4-3	NA	TRBD1	TRBJ2-3	TGCGCCAGCAGCCAAGTAGGTACAGGGGGAGATACGCAGTATTTT	CASSQVGTGGDTQYF
TRBV19	NA	NA	TRBJ1-5	TGTGCCAGTATTCGGTTTGGGCCCAGCAATCAGCCCCAGCATTTT	CASIRFGPSNQPQHF
TRBV4-1	NA	NA	TRBJ2-7	TGCGCCAGCAGCCCACAGACGGGCAGGGTTGGAAACGAGCAGTACTTC	CASSPQTGRVGNEQYF
TRBV7-6	once	TRBD2	TRBJ2-1	TGTGCCAGCAGCTCACTTTCCGGGGGGGTCAATGAGCAGTTCTTC	CASSSLSGGVNEQFF
TRBV6-4	NA	TRBD2	TRBJ2-3	TGTGCCACCCCGACTAGCGGGAGTGCAGATACGCAGTATTTT	CATPTSGSADTQYF
TRBV10-1	NA	NA	TRBJ2-7	TGCGCCAGCAGAAAGACAGTGCAATCCTACGAGCAGTACTTC	CASRKTVQSYEQYF
TRBV2	NA	NA	TRBJ1-1	TGTGCCAGCAGTAGGTCGCACACTGAAGCTTTCTTT	CASSRSHTEAFF
TRBV15	NA	NA	TRBJ2-3	TGTGCCACCAGCAGAGGTCTAGAATCGGTTCCCACAGATACGCAGTATTTT	CATSRGLESVPTDTQYF
TRBV7-8	few	NA	TRBJ2-7	TGTGCCAGCAGCCCCTCCGCGACAGCCGGGAGAGTCTACGAGCAGTACTTC	CASSPSATAGRVYEQYF
TRBV2	NA	TRBD2	TRBJ2-2	TGTGCCAGCAGTGCCCGCGGGGGGGCCGGCACCGGGGAGCTGTTTTTT	CASSARGGAGTGELFF
TRBV7-2	NA	NA	TRBJ1-2	TGTGCCAGCAGCTTAGATCGGAGCTATGGCTACACCTTC	CASSLDRSYGYTF